This record covers a single TCR beta chain. This entry comes from a study of memory CD8 T cells in hepatitis C reinfection. Study in general: A couple of donors resolved primary infection, then developed chronic reinfection.

Time point described: pre-reinfection, 55 to 20 weeks before reinfection detection. No in vitro expansion preceded TCR sequencing of the sorted cells. A couple of donors provided sorted CD3+ CD8+ CD45RO- naive CD8 T cells at all three reinfection time points. CDR1 and CDR2 (germline): SGHVS, FQNEAQ. This CDR3 is built from 15 residues. The junction had 3 bases not matched to a gene; V was cut back by 1 base and J by 3 bases. TCRdb keeps only in-frame clones here, not all; method: immunoSEQ multiplex PCR. The table lists about 50,000 clones, 85% to 90% of them singletons, with 0.9% to 1.1% in the top ten.

Sequencing used naive CD8+ T cells sorted from blood. The TCR was taken from a man younger than 30 with hepatitis C virus infection. V gene TRBV7-8 combines with J gene TRBJ2-5, with TRBD2 matching 9 bases. This CDR3 reads CASSLVIAGEETQYF. The CDR3 DNA follows: TGTGCCAGCAGCTTAGTAATAGCGGGAGAAGAGACCCAGTACTTC.